The 18 T cell receptor beta chains presented below share a single source sample, sequenced in a study of blood T cell repertoires in COVID-19. Some clones are missing from TCRdb's copy, which holds only in-frame ones; the method was immunoSEQ multiplex PCR. The repertoire holds about 400,000 clones, with nearly 90% as singletons. Sequenced material: PBMCs or T cells enriched from blood (not recorded which). Receptors originate from a woman under 40 who had recovered from COVID-19.

CDR3 sequence (DNA): TGTGCCAGCAGAACAGGGGGCGGTCAGCCCCAGCATTTT. It yields the protein CASRTGGGQPQHF. The chain joins TRBV6-5 to TRBJ1-5; 9 positions agree with TRBD1. Germline lookup yields CDR1 MNHEY and CDR2 SVGAGI. There are 13 residues in the CDR3. The ends lost 6 bases at V and 6 bases at J; junction bases unmatched: 3.

This clone has a single count. The rearrangement joins TRBV6-5 to TRBJ1-4, with a tentative D call TRBD1 (5 bases). Germline values: CDR1 MNHEY, CDR2 SVGAGI. This CDR3 spans 16 amino acids. With 4 bases removed from V and 8 bases from J, the gap between germline ends came to 20 bases. CDR3 DNA sequence: TGTGCCAGCAGTTCATACCGGGAGTGGGACGGGGAAAAACTGTTTTTT. Translated, it gives CASSSYREWDGEKLFF.

This clone appeared a single time. The chain couples TRBV7-3 to TRBJ2-7; D ambiguous. Germline CDR1 SGHTA, CDR2 FQGTGA. The CDR3 has 14 residues. Trimming shortened V by 7 bases and J by 3 bases, and 16 bases separated the two germline ends. The CDR3 nucleotides are TGTGCCAGCACCTACCGGGTCCTGTTCTACGAGCAGTACTTC. Translated: CASTYRVLFYEQYF.

V gene TRBV4-1 combines with J gene TRBJ2-7; 9 bases map to TRBD2. Germline CDR1 MGHRA, CDR2 YSYEKL. J lost 5 bases, V lost 7 bases, and 12 bases had no gene match. The CDR3 extends over 15 amino acids. The CDR3 here is CASTPSAGGHDEQYF. The CDR3 nucleotides are TGCGCCAGCACCCCATCGGCGGGGGGGCACGACGAGCAGTACTTC.

The J gene is TRBJ2-3, the V gene TRBV29-1, with 8 bases aligning to TRBD2. Losses at the gene ends were 0 bases for V and 4 bases for J; bases not matched to a gene: 12. Germline CDR1 is SQVTM and CDR2 is ANQGSEA. The length of the CDR3 is 17 residues. The CDR3 DNA reads as TGCAGCGTTGAAGATCCCTTGGTCCGGGGGGGGGCAGATACGCAGTATTTT. It yields the protein CSVEDPLVRGGADTQYF.

The chain carries TRBV24-1 and TRBJ2-2; a possible D gene is TRBD2 (6 bases). This CDR3 contains 16 residues. Trimming removed 4 bases at V and 6 bases at J, with 17 bases between. Germline values: CDR1 KGHDR, CDR2 SFDVKD. This CDR3 is CATSEEGPGESGELFF. CDR3 sequence (DNA): TGTGCCACCAGTGAGGAAGGGCCGGGAGAGTCCGGGGAGCTGTTTTTT.

This clone was observed a few times. The chain has TRBV6-2 or TRBV6-3 and TRBJ2-2; TRBD1 matches 7 bases. This CDR3 spans 18 amino acids. With 0 bases clipped from V and 4 bases from J, the junction kept 11 bases outside the gene matches. From germline, CDR1 is MNHEY and CDR2 SVGEGT. CDR3 DNA sequence: TGTGCCAGCAGTTACTCGAAATATGATGAGGGGGCCACCGGGGAGCTGTTTTTT. This gives the protein CASSYSKYDEGATGELFF.

The V and J genes are TRBV29-1 and TRBJ1-2, with D possibly TRBD1 on 5 matching bases. Trimming stripped 3 bases from V and 11 bases from J, with 10 bases between. Germline CDR1 SQVTM, CDR2 ANQGSEA. There are 10 residues in the CDR3. The CDR3: CSVDRQLYTF. CDR3 coding DNA: TGCAGCGTTGACCGACAGCTGTACACCTTC.

CDR3 protein: CASSSQDQPQHF. The CDR3 region has the DNA TGTGCCAGCAGTTCTCAGGATCAGCCCCAGCATTTT. This chain links TRBV6-6 with TRBJ1-5, with D uncertain. The CDR3 covers 12 residues. Trimming took 4 bases from V and 5 from J, leaving 6 bases between them. The germline CDR1 and CDR2 sequences are MNHNY and SVGAGI (reference sequence).

This sequence joins TRBV6-6 and TRBJ1-2, with D tentatively TRBD1 (5 bases). Germline CDR1 MNHNY, CDR2 SVGAGI (reference sequence). V lost 7 bases and J 7 bases, leaving 10 bases between the germline ends. This CDR3 comprises 11 residues. CDR3: CASTTGGGYTF. CDR3 sequence (DNA): TGTGCCAGCACCACCGGGGGTGGCTACACCTTC.

The chain is built from TRBV10-2 and TRBJ2-3, with 8 bases matching TRBD1. The germline V gene encodes CDR1 WSHSY and CDR2 SAAADI. V lost 4 bases to trimming and J lost 4 bases; unmatched junction nucleotides: 4. This CDR3 region has 14 residues. The CDR3, as DNA: TGCGCCAGCAGTGGGCAGGGGGCCGCAGATACGCAGTATTTT. It codes for CASSGQGAADTQYF.

V is TRBV10-2 and J is TRBJ1-4, with 7 bases fitting TRBD1. J was trimmed by 4 bases and V by 6 bases; bases with no gene match: 2. This CDR3 is 13 amino acids long. CDR1 is WSHSY, CDR2 SAAADI, per germline. This chain's CDR3 is CASRQGINEKLFF. CDR3 nucleotides: TGCGCCAGCAGACAGGGGATTAATGAAAAACTGTTTTTT.

The rearrangement joins TRBV3-1 (or the pseudogene TRBV3-2) to TRBJ2-7, with D possibly being TRBD2 (5 bases). V was cut by 7 bases and J by 0 bases, with 13 bases left in between. The CDR3 spans 14 residues. CDR1 LGHDT and CDR2 YNNKEL come from the germline V gene (reference sequence). The CDR3 sequence is CASTSTRSSYEQYF. DNA of the CDR3: TGTGCCAGCACCTCAACTAGGTCCTCCTACGAGCAGTACTTC.

V and J are TRBV4-1 and TRBJ2-7; 10 nucleotides line up with TRBD2. This CDR3 region has 16 residues. Germline CDR1 MGHRA, CDR2 YSYEKL. V dropped 4 bases and J dropped 0; count of bases not matched to a gene: 6. In nucleotides, the CDR3 is TGCGCCAGCAGCCGGGCAGCTAGCGGGAGCTCCTACGAGCAGTACTTC. It translates to CASSRAASGSSYEQYF.

The gene calls are TRBV19 and TRBJ1-2, with 7 bases identical to TRBD1. CDR1 and CDR2 from the germline V gene are LNHDA and SQIVND (reference sequence). Trimming took 3 bases from V and 3 from J; bases not matched to a gene: 4. This CDR3 has 14 residues. CDR3 sequence (DNA): TGTGCCAGTAGTATTCTCGACAGGGACTATGGCTACACCTTC. Translated: CASSILDRDYGYTF.

The V gene is TRBV7-2, the J gene TRBJ1-2; the D gene is possibly TRBD1 (6 bases). Germline CDR1 reads SGHTA; CDR2 reads FQGNSA. The V gene lost 2 bases and the J gene lost 5 bases, with 12 bases spanning the gap. This CDR3 is built from 14 residues. CDR3 sequence (DNA): TGTGCCAGCAGCTTAAGCGACAGGAGATATGGCTACACCTTC. Its translation: CASSLSDRRYGYTF. Full variable domain (outside the CDR3, taken from reference TRBV7-2 and TRBJ1-2): GAGVSQSPSNKVTEKGKDVELRCDPISGHTALYWYRQSLGQGLEFLIYFQGNSAPDKSGLPSDRFSAERTGGSVSTLTIQRTQQEDSAVYLCASSLSDRRYGYTFGSGTRLTVV.

The chain links TRBV5-1 to TRBJ2-3; tentatively, D is TRBD1 (5 bases). Germline V gene sequence: CDR1 SGHRS, CDR2 YFSETQ. This CDR3 has 14 residues. The V end was cut by 3 bases, the J end by 0 bases, with 8 bases between. CDR3 protein: CASSSGMSTDTQYF. The CDR3 nucleotides read TGCGCCAGCAGCTCAGGGATGAGCACAGATACGCAGTATTTT.

The CDR3 bases are TGCGCCAGCAGCCAAGGCCGCGACAGGGCGAAGCAGTACTTC. It yields the protein CASSQGRDRAKQYF. The V and J genes are TRBV4-1 and TRBJ2-7; 7 nucleotides line up with TRBD1. The CDR3 loop spans 14 amino acids. Looked up from germline, CDR1 is MGHRA and CDR2 is YSYEKL. With V trimmed by 1 base and J by 8 bases, 8 bases remained unmatched.